This record looks at one T cell receptor (beta chain) sequence and its context. In the study's own analysis: Counts of nucleated cells, estimated from reference gene primer amplification, were obtained. Only in-frame clones appear in the TCRdb table, and some are missing; sequencing was by immunoSEQ multiplex PCR. For V, J and clone size, that table is used; D and trimming come from the DNA. The data hold around 120,000 clones, with 60% to 85% observed a single time. The V gene's germline CDR1 is ENHRY and CDR2 SYGVKD. J lost 6 bases, V lost 6 bases, and 5 bases had no gene match. The CDR3 is 16 residues long. This entry is derived from a study of blood T cell repertoires in COVID-19. For the study at large: COVID-19 samples collected from the United States, Italy and Spain covered acute and convalescent phases. PBMCs, B-cell-depleted T cells, or T cells provided the cDNA or gDNA that made up the material.

The chain carries TRBV10-3 and TRBJ2-1; 16 bases are shared with TRBD2. The receptor was isolated from a man in his 70s with acute or convalescent COVID-19. What was sequenced was peripheral blood. CDR3 sequence (DNA): TGTGCCATCAGAGGGACTAGCGGGGGGGCTGGCAATGAGCAGTTCTTC. This gives the protein CAIRGTSGGAGNEQFF.